This T cell receptor beta chain is drawn from a study of blood T cell repertoires in COVID-19. At the level of the study: The origin of the acute and convalescent COVID-19 samples was the United States, Italy and Spain. Sample material is recorded as cDNA or gDNA derived from T cells, B-cell-depleted T cells, or PBMCs.

This clone has a single count. The length of the CDR3 is 15 residues. Per germline, CDR1 SGDLS and CDR2 YYNGEE. Trimming removed 0 bases from V and 7 bases from J, with 16 bases in between. Source study methods: For nucleated cells, counts were estimated from reference gene primer amplification. Here immunoSEQ multiplex PCR was the method, and the copy in TCRdb shows in-frame clones only, minus some. The DNA gave D and trimming, while V, J and clone size come from that table. In the table there are over 120,000 clones, approximately 84% of which are singletons. This clonotype was obtained from a human donor with acute or convalescent COVID-19. The donor label of this sample is uncertain. V is TRBV9 and J is TRBJ1-2, with D possibly TRBD1 on 6 matching bases. Sequenced material: peripheral blood. CDR3 sequence reads: CASSVVDRPWGGYTF. The CDR3 DNA reads TGTGCCAGCAGCGTAGTAGACAGGCCCTGGGGTGGCTACACCTTC.